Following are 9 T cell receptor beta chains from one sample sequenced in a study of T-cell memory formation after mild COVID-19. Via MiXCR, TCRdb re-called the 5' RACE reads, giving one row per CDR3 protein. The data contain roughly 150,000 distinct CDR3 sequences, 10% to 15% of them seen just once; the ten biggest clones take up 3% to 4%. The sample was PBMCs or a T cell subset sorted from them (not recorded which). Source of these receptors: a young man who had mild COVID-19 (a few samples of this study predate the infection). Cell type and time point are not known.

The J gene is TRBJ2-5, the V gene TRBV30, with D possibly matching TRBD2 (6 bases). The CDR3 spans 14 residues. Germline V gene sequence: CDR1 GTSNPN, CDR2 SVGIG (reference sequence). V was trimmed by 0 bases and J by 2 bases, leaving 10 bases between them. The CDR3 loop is CAWSVGGPQETQYF. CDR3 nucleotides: TGTGCCTGGAGTGTAGGAGGGCCGCAAGAGACCCAGTACTTC.

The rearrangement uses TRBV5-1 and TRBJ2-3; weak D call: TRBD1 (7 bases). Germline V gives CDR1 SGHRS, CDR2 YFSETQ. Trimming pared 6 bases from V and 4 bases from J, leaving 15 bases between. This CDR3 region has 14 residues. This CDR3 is CASTAGGLSDTQYF. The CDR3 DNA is TGCGCCAGCACGGCAGGGGGGCTCTCAGATACGCAGTATTTT.

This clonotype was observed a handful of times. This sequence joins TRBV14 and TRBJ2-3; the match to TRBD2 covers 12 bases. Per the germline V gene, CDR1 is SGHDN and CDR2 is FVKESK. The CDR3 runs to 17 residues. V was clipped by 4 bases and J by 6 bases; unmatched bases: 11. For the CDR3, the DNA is TGTGCCAGCAGCCCGAGTTTTTCTAGCGGGGGGGACGATACGCAGTATTTT. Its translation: CASSPSFSSGGDDTQYF.

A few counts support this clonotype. In DNA, the CDR3 is TGTGCCAGCTCACCACAAGAGCTGAGGAACACCGGGGAGCTGTTTTTT. Protein product: CASSPQELRNTGELFF. The V and J genes are TRBV18 and TRBJ2-2, with D unresolved. Germline loops: CDR1 KGHSH, CDR2 LQKENI. The CDR3 totals 16 residues. With 1 base removed from V and 1 base from J, the gap between germline ends came to 10 bases.

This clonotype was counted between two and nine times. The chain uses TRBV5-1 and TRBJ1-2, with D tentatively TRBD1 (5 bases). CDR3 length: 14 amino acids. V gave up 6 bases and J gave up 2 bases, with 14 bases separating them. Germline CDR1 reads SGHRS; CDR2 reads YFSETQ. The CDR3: CASNQGDRNYGYTF. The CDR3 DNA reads TGCGCCAGCAACCAAGGGGACCGCAACTATGGCTACACCTTC.

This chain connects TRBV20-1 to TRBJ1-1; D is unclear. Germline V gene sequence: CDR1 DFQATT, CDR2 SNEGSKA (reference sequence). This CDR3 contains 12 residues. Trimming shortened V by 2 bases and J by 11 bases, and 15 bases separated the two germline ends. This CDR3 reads CSARNPTLGAFF. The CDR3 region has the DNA TGCAGTGCTAGAAACCCTACATTAGGGGCTTTCTTT.

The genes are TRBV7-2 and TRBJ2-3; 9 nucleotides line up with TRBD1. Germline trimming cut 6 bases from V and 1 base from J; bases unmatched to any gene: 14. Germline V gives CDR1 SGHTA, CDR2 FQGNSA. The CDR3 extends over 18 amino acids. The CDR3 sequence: CASRKRGQGSVGTDTQYF. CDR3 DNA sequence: TGTGCCAGCAGAAAAAGGGGACAGGGCTCAGTGGGCACAGATACGCAGTATTTT. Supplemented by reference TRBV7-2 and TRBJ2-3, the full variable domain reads GAGVSQSPSNKVTEKGKDVELRCDPISGHTALYWYRQSLGQGLEFLIYFQGNSAPDKSGLPSDRFSAERTGGSVSTLTIQRTQQEDSAVYLCASRKRGQGSVGTDTQYFGPGTRLTVL.

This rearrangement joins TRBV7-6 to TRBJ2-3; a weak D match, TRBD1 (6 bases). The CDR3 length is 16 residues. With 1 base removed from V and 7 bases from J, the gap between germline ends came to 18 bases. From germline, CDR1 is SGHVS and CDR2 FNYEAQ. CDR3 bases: TGTGCCAGCAGCTTAGTGTCGGCAGGCGGACAGAATACGCAGTATTTT. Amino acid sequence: CASSLVSAGGQNTQYF.

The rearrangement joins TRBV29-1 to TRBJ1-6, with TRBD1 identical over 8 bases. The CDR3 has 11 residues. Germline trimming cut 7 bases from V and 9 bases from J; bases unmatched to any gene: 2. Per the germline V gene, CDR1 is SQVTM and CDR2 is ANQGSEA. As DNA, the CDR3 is TGCAGCGCAACAGGGGGTTCACCCCTCCACTTT. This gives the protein CSATGGSPLHF.